A selection of T cell receptor beta chains follows, all from one sample in a study of T cell responses to AZD1222 COVID-19 vaccine. TCRdb's copy holds only in-frame clones and misses some; the assay was immunoSEQ multiplex PCR. The sample includes 110,000 or so clones, roughly 89% seen only once; the top ten take around 3.3%. Specimen: peripheral blood, collected on day 0 of MenACWY control vaccination. The receptors shown here come from an adult in good health. CDR3s include the opening cysteine and the closing phenylalanine or tryptophan. Each record gives: clone size, D gene, J gene, V gene, CDR3 length, CDR3 DNA, CDR3 protein. The D gene is left open where the match is weak. A clone size is listed for some rows: how often the clone was seen (once, few, many), or a class if it is expanded.

clone size: .
D gene: TRBD1
J gene: TRBJ1-5
V gene: TRBV6-4
CDR3 length: 14
CDR3 DNA: TGTGCCAGCAGTGACTCGACAGGGGGCCAGCCCCAGCATTTT
CDR3 protein: CASSDSTGGQPQHF

clone size: .
D gene: .
J gene: TRBJ2-7
V gene: TRBV6-4
CDR3 length: 13
CDR3 DNA: TGTGCCGCCCGGGGAGTCCTGCACAACGAGCAGTACTTC
CDR3 protein: CAARGVLHNEQYF

clone size: .
D gene: .
J gene: TRBJ2-7
V gene: TRBV30
CDR3 length: 11
CDR3 DNA: TGTGCCTGGAGCCTCGGACCCGAGCAGTACTTC
CDR3 protein: CAWSLGPEQYF

clone size: .
D gene: .
J gene: TRBJ1-2
V gene: TRBV19
CDR3 length: 14
CDR3 DNA: TGTGCCAGTAGTTTGAACCAGGGAGAATCGGGCTACACCTTC
CDR3 protein: CASSLNQGESGYTF

clone size: once
D gene: .
J gene: TRBJ1-6
V gene: TRBV12-3/TRBV12-4
CDR3 length: 13
CDR3 DNA: TGTGCCAGCAGTTTACAAAGTAATTCACCCCTCCACTTT
CDR3 protein: CASSLQSNSPLHF

clone size: .
D gene: .
J gene: TRBJ1-2
V gene: TRBV7-2
CDR3 length: 14
CDR3 DNA: TGTGCCAGCAGCTTAGGGCAGGCTAACTATGGCTACACCTTC
CDR3 protein: CASSLGQANYGYTF

clone size: .
D gene: .
J gene: TRBJ1-5
V gene: TRBV30
CDR3 length: 14
CDR3 DNA: TGTGCCTGGAGTGGCACAGGGATTTATCAGCCCCAGCATTTT
CDR3 protein: CAWSGTGIYQPQHF

clone size: .
D gene: .
J gene: TRBJ1-5
V gene: TRBV12-3/TRBV12-4
CDR3 length: 12
CDR3 DNA: TGTGCCAGCAGCCGAGCCGGTCAGCCCCAGCATTTT
CDR3 protein: CASSRAGQPQHF

clone size: few
D gene: TRBD2
J gene: TRBJ2-2
V gene: TRBV7-2
CDR3 length: 15
CDR3 DNA: TGTGCCAGCAGCAGCCTAGCGGGGAACACCGGGGAGCTGTTTTTT
CDR3 protein: CASSSLAGNTGELFF

clone size: .
D gene: TRBD1
J gene: TRBJ1-2
V gene: TRBV6-2/TRBV6-3
CDR3 length: 14
CDR3 DNA: TGTGCCAGCAGTTACTCCGAGGGGGCGCGGGGCTACACCTTC
CDR3 protein: CASSYSEGARGYTF

clone size: .
D gene: .
J gene: TRBJ1-2
V gene: TRBV27
CDR3 length: 13
CDR3 DNA: TGTGCCAGCAGTCCCGGGCTTGGCTATGGCTACACCTTC
CDR3 protein: CASSPGLGYGYTF

clone size: once
D gene: TRBD1
J gene: TRBJ1-2
V gene: TRBV7-9
CDR3 length: 13
CDR3 DNA: TGTGCCAGCAACACCGGGACAGGGAAGGGCTACACCTTC
CDR3 protein: CASNTGTGKGYTF

clone size: .
D gene: TRBD1
J gene: TRBJ1-5
V gene: TRBV10-1
CDR3 length: 19
CDR3 DNA: TGCGCCAGCAGTGAGTCTTCACGAGACAGGGATCGAAGCAATCAGCCCCAGCATTTT
CDR3 protein: CASSESSRDRDRSNQPQHF

clone size: .
D gene: TRBD1
J gene: TRBJ2-7
V gene: TRBV19
CDR3 length: 15
CDR3 DNA: TGTGCCAGTAGGACCGGGACAGGAGAATCCTACGAGCAGTACTTC
CDR3 protein: CASRTGTGESYEQYF

clone size: few
D gene: .
J gene: TRBJ2-7
V gene: TRBV21-1
CDR3 length: 15
CDR3 DNA: TGTGCCAGCAGCAAAGGGCTAGCCCTCTTGTACGAGCAGTACTTC
CDR3 protein: CASSKGLALLYEQYF

clone size: .
D gene: .
J gene: TRBJ2-6
V gene: TRBV5-4
CDR3 length: 15
CDR3 DNA: TGTGCCAGCAGCTTGGGGGACTCTGGGGCCAACGTCCTGACTTTC
CDR3 protein: CASSLGDSGANVLTF

clone size: .
D gene: .
J gene: TRBJ2-6
V gene: TRBV2
CDR3 length: 19
CDR3 DNA: TGTGCCAGCCGTACCACTGGAGGGGGGGCGCTAGGAGGGGCCAACGTCCTGACTTTC
CDR3 protein: CASRTTGGGALGGANVLTF

clone size: .
D gene: .
J gene: TRBJ1-1
V gene: TRBV5-1
CDR3 length: 15
CDR3 DNA: TGCGCCAGCAGCGGGGGCCTGGGGGAAAACACTGAAGCTTTCTTT
CDR3 protein: CASSGGLGENTEAFF

clone size: .
D gene: .
J gene: TRBJ1-2
V gene: TRBV4-3
CDR3 length: 15
CDR3 DNA: TGCGCCAGCAGCCAGGGCTTGGTAACTAACTATGGCTACACCTTC
CDR3 protein: CASSQGLVTNYGYTF

clone size: .
D gene: TRBD1
J gene: TRBJ1-5
V gene: TRBV12-5
CDR3 length: 17
CDR3 DNA: TGTGCTAGTGGTCCCGGGACAGGGGGACCCAGCAATCAGCCCCAGCATTTT
CDR3 protein: CASGPGTGGPSNQPQHF

clone size: few
D gene: TRBD1
J gene: TRBJ1-5
V gene: TRBV5-5
CDR3 length: 19
CDR3 DNA: TGTGCCAGCAGGGACCACACCCTAACAGGGGGCAAGAGGAATCAGCCCCAGCATTTT
CDR3 protein: CASRDHTLTGGKRNQPQHF

clone size: .
D gene: .
J gene: TRBJ1-3
V gene: TRBV7-8
CDR3 length: 14
CDR3 DNA: TGTGCCAGCAGCTTAACACAGGCTGGAAACACCATATATTTT
CDR3 protein: CASSLTQAGNTIYF

clone size: .
D gene: .
J gene: TRBJ2-2
V gene: TRBV7-3
CDR3 length: 15
CDR3 DNA: TGTGCCAGCAGCCCCCAAGGATACTACACCGGGGAGCTGTTTTTT
CDR3 protein: CASSPQGYYTGELFF

clone size: .
D gene: TRBD1
J gene: TRBJ2-3
V gene: TRBV29-1
CDR3 length: 15
CDR3 DNA: TGCAGCGCCGGGCAAGACAGGGCCAGGACAGATACGCAGTATTTT
CDR3 protein: CSAGQDRARTDTQYF

clone size: .
D gene: .
J gene: TRBJ1-5
V gene: TRBV7-9
CDR3 length: 12
CDR3 DNA: TGTGCCAGCAGCTTTGGTCTGCGGCCCCAGCATTTT
CDR3 protein: CASSFGLRPQHF

clone size: .
D gene: .
J gene: TRBJ2-7
V gene: TRBV27
CDR3 length: 18
CDR3 DNA: TGTGCCAGCAGTTTATCGATTTCTGGGGGCGCCGAGGGTTACGAGCAGTACTTC
CDR3 protein: CASSLSISGGAEGYEQYF

clone size: few
D gene: TRBD2
J gene: TRBJ2-3
V gene: TRBV4-1
CDR3 length: 16
CDR3 DNA: TGCGCCAGCAGCCAAACACTAGCGAAGGGTCCAGATACGCAGTATTTT
CDR3 protein: CASSQTLAKGPDTQYF

clone size: .
D gene: TRBD1
J gene: TRBJ2-2
V gene: TRBV11-3
CDR3 length: 15
CDR3 DNA: TGTGCCAGCAGCCCCGACAGGGGGAACACCGGGGAGCTGTTTTTT
CDR3 protein: CASSPDRGNTGELFF